The clone carrying this T cell receptor beta chain has a count of ten or more. Antigen specificity is unknown. CD4+CD45RO+CD25- cells were isolated as memory CD4+ T cells. After constant-region reverse-primer amplification, full-length variable regions underwent semi-nested PCR with Nested Universal Primer A. TCRdb re-called the 5' RACE reads with MiXCR, one entry per CDR3 protein. The profile covers several thousand distinct CDR3 sequences, with 16% appearing a single time and 3.5% taken by the ten largest. Overall study findings and caveats: In terms of TCR gene usage, tumor memory CD4+ T cells clustered together with blood and lymph node memory CD4+ cells, as well as with lymph node naive CD4+ cells.

The source of this sequence is a female donor with breast cancer. The sample comprised memory CD4+ T cells sorted from blood. Subset meaning: memory CD4+ T cells, CD4+CD45RO+CD25-.

CDR3 loop: CASSVLAGESTDTQYF. The DNA for the CDR3 is TGCGCCAGCAGCGTACTAGCGGGAGAAAGCACAGATACGCAGTATTTT. The J gene is TRBJ2-3, the V gene TRBV5-1, with 11 bases fitting TRBD2. From germline, CDR1 is SGHRS and CDR2 YFSETQ. The CDR3 is made up of 16 amino acids. The trim removed 4 bases at V and 0 bases at J, leaving 4 bases unmatched.